This is a list of T cell receptor beta chains from one sample in a study of T cell changes during pregnancy in multiple sclerosis. Profiling relied on immunoSEQ multiplex PCR, and the TCRdb table lists in-frame clones only, not all of them. Of tens of thousands of clones in the sample, about 91% were seen once. Sequences were derived from peripheral blood, sampled after pregnancy. The receptor source for this set is a female donor with multiple sclerosis, enrolled in a pregnancy study. Each CDR3 is given without its conserved first and last residue.

j_call v_call cdr3_aa
TRBJ2-3 TRBV20-1 SGRETDTQY
TRBJ1-1 TRBV9 ASSARPQGAEAF
TRBJ2-2 TRBV30 AWSIGAGGSGELF
TRBJ1-5 TRBV6-5 ASRSGNQPQH
TRBJ2-1 TRBV5-4 ASSPPKGTSGNAYNEQF
TRBJ2-7 TRBV7-9 ASFGDSSYEQY
TRBJ1-3 TRBV14 ASSGYRQGSSGNTIY
TRBJ2-1 TRBV5-6 ASSYTSANEQF
TRBJ2-3 TRBV10-2 ASSAIGADTQY
TRBJ2-7 TRBV5-6 ASSPPLPGGSSYEQY
TRBJ1-1 TRBV6-5 ASSYQGVNTEAF
TRBJ1-5 TRBV6-1 ASIGGANQPQH
TRBJ2-7 TRBV6-1 ASSQGGGPFEQY
TRBJ1-1 TRBV4-3 ASRPQVTNTEAF
TRBJ2-5 TRBV19 AVRGSTGETQY
TRBJ2-5 TRBV7-6 ASSLDYSAQETQY
TRBJ1-4 TRBV28 ASGGPGTANEKLF
TRBJ1-1 TRBV6-6 ASSVEAMNTEAF
TRBJ1-2 TRBV27 ASSLSGQLTYGYT
TRBJ2-7 TRBV5-4 ASSHGLGMAPGGEQY
TRBJ1-1 TRBV11-3 ASTLNSMNTEAF
TRBJ1-2 TRBV10-2 ASSEEGQGAETNYGYT
TRBJ2-7 TRBV18 ASSPGGQGIAHEQY
TRBJ2-2 TRBV29-1 SVLNRVNTGELF
TRBJ1-2 TRBV19 ASSKSPSQRFRDGYT
TRBJ2-4 TRBV18 ASSSTGTKNIQY
TRBJ1-4 TRBV5-5 ASSSLDPGEREKLF
TRBJ2-3 TRBV5-4 ASRRGSLDTQY
TRBJ2-2 TRBV11-3 ASSLGSSGSTGELF
TRBJ2-1 TRBV5-1 ASSFPSGRLESSYNEQF
TRBJ1-4 TRBV7-2 ASSPKVHRGLCEKLF
TRBJ1-5 TRBV5-1 ASSPDSYNQPQH
TRBJ2-1 TRBV5-5 ASSLDGREISYNEQF
TRBJ2-7 TRBV4-3 ASSQGLAGLYEQY
TRBJ2-1 TRBV5-6 ASSPPAGPGLGEQF
TRBJ2-7 TRBV2 ASRDWHSYEQY
TRBJ2-7 TRBV10-3 AISDRTGVYEQY
TRBJ2-3 TRBV7-2 ASSPFLAGGYAQY
TRBJ2-5 TRBV2 ASRTRPGETQY
TRBJ2-2 TRBV4-1 ASSQSSPQGAPRELF
TRBJ1-5 TRBV2 ASSEAGGNQPQH
TRBJ2-1 TRBV9 ASSARTSASAEQF